The 4 T cell receptor beta chains below were found in one sample sequenced in a study of CD8 T cells in Susac syndrome. About 0.5 to 1 ug RNA was reverse transcribed with random hexamers. MiXCR, run by TCRdb on the immunoSEQ multiplex PCR reads, gives a single entry per CDR3 protein. The sample has 150,000 to 180,000 distinct CDR3 sequences; around 95% are singletons. Source material: CD8+ T cells from PBMCs. The source of these receptors is a human donor with multiple sclerosis.

The chain is built from TRBV12-3 or TRBV12-4 and TRBJ2-7; tentatively, D is TRBD1 (5 bases). The V and J ends lost 3 bases and 3 bases respectively, with 9 bases between them. This CDR3 region has 13 residues. CDR3 bases: TGTGCCAGCAGTTTTTTAGGGGACTACGAGCAGTACTTC. Its translation is CASSFLGDYEQYF.

V and J are TRBV12-3 or TRBV12-4 and TRBJ1-2; 7 bases are a match to TRBD1. This CDR3 comprises 12 residues. After removal of 5 bases from V and 6 bases from J, the junction contained 3 bases not matched to a gene. CDR3: CASSRQGHGYTF. CDR3 nucleotide sequence: TGTGCCAGCAGTCGACAGGGACATGGCTACACCTTC.

The chain uses TRBV9 and TRBJ2-5; no reliable D call. CDR3 size: 12 residues. The germline CDR1 and CDR2 sequences are SGDLS and YYNGEE. V was trimmed by 3 bases and J by 5 bases, leaving 8 bases between them. CDR3 region: CASSGLLETQYF. As DNA, the CDR3 is TGTGCCAGCAGCGGTCTATTGGAGACCCAGTACTTC.

This chain uses TRBV30 with TRBJ1-5, with D tentatively TRBD1 (5 bases). V gave up 2 bases and J gave up 4 bases, with 12 bases separating them. This CDR3 is built from 14 residues. Looked up from germline, CDR1 is GTSNPN and CDR2 is SVGIG (reference sequence). CDR3 region: CAWSMGGGNQPQHF. In DNA form, the CDR3 reads TGTGCCTGGAGTATGGGCGGGGGAAATCAGCCCCAGCATTTT.